What follows are 31 T cell receptor beta chains derived from one specimen sequenced in a study of shared clonotypes between healthy human individuals. Profiled with immunoSEQ multiplex PCR; TCRdb holds only in-frame clones, not every one. The table has roughly 1,500,000 clones, approximately 98.5% seen once. Sequenced input: naive CD4+ T cells sorted from blood. The subset denotes: CD45RA+ positively selected. The source of these receptors is a young man in good health.

CDR3 bases: TGTGCCAGCGGCCAAGGGACAGGGCTTTTAGCTTTCTTT. Amino acid sequence: CASGQGTGLLAFF. The gene calls are TRBV7-9 and TRBJ1-1, with TRBD1 matching over 9 bases. Germline V gives CDR1 SEHNR, CDR2 FQNEAQ (reference sequence). Trimming at V came to 8 bases and at J to 10 bases, leaving 11 bases not matched to a gene. CDR3 length: 13 amino acids.

The V call is TRBV10-3, the J call TRBJ2-3, with 8 nucleotides matching TRBD1. Trimming removed 10 bases from V and 0 bases from J; junction bases left unmatched: 12. The germline CDR1 and CDR2 sequences are ENHRY and SYGVKD. The CDR3 contains 16 residues. The DNA of the CDR3 is TGTGCCACCCTCCCGGGACAGGAGATGAGCACAGATACGCAGTATTTT. Its protein product is CATLPGQEMSTDTQYF.

The chain couples TRBV23-1 to TRBJ1-5; D unresolved. TRBV23-1 is an ORF for which the function is uncertain. The germline V and J ends were trimmed by 0 bases and 6 bases, with 12 bases remaining between them. The length of the CDR3 is 15 residues. The CDR3 sequence: CASSQSPGNAQPQHF. CDR3 sequence (DNA): TGCGCCAGCAGTCAATCTCCGGGGAACGCTCAGCCCCAGCATTTT.

CDR3 sequence (DNA): TGTGCCACCAGTTTGGACAGGGCCACAGATACGCAGTATTTT. Encoded protein: CATSLDRATDTQYF. The chain uses TRBV15 and TRBJ2-3; TRBD1 matches 8 bases. The length of the CDR3 is 14 residues. V dropped 6 bases and J dropped 2; count of bases not matched to a gene: 4. CDR1 is LNHNV, CDR2 YYDKDF, per germline (reference sequence). The whole variable domain, filled in from reference TRBV15 and TRBJ2-3, reads DAMVIQNPRYQVTQFGKPVTLSCSQTLNHNVMYWYQQKSSQAPKLLFHYYDKDFNNEADTPDNFQSRRPNTSFCFLDIRSPGLGDTAMYLCATSLDRATDTQYFGPGTRLTVL.

This CDR3 is CASSLSLAGPYNEQFF. In DNA form, the CDR3 reads TGTGCCAGCAGTTTATCGCTAGCGGGGCCCTACAATGAGCAGTTCTTC. The rearrangement links TRBV28 to TRBJ2-1; 9 nucleotides line up with TRBD2. The CDR3 is made up of 16 amino acids. The junction had 3 bases not matched to a gene; V was cut back by 1 base and J by 2 bases. From germline, CDR1 is MDHEN and CDR2 SYDVKM. Full variable domain (missing parts from reference TRBV28 and TRBJ2-1): DVKVTQSSRYLVKRTGEKVFLECVQDMDHENMFWYRQDPGLGLRLIYFSYDVKMKEKGDIPEGYSVSREKKERFSLILESASTNQTSMYLCASSLSLAGPYNEQFFGPGTRLTVL.

The chain couples TRBV15 to TRBJ1-3; TRBD1 matches at 7 bases. The germline V gene has CDR1 LNHNV and CDR2 YYDKDF (reference sequence). With 0 bases clipped from V and 0 bases from J, the junction kept 17 bases outside the gene matches. This CDR3 contains 21 residues. The DNA for the CDR3 is TGTGCCACCAGCAGAGATCTAAGGCCGGCGGCCAGGGGGAGCTCTGGAAACACCATATATTTT. Translation: CATSRDLRPAARGSSGNTIYF. The full variable domain, its missing parts supplied by reference TRBV15 and TRBJ1-3, is DAMVIQNPRYQVTQFGKPVTLSCSQTLNHNVMYWYQQKSSQAPKLLFHYYDKDFNNEADTPDNFQSRRPNTSFCFLDIRSPGLGDTAMYLCATSRDLRPAARGSSGNTIYFGEGSWLTVV.

The V gene is TRBV5-4, the J gene TRBJ2-1; D perhaps matches TRBD2 (6 bases). The CDR3 spans 16 residues. Trimming took 4 bases from V and 2 from J, leaving 16 bases between them. Germline V CDR1 and CDR2: SGHNT, YYREEE (reference sequence). In nucleotides, the CDR3 is TGTGCCAGCAGCCCGGAGACTAGGTTGGCCTACAATGAGCAGTTCTTC. This gives the protein CASSPETRLAYNEQFF.

This chain links TRBV6-6 with TRBJ2-3, with 8 bases fitting TRBD2. From germline, CDR1 is MNHNY and CDR2 SVGAGI (reference sequence). The junction had 11 bases not matched to a gene; V was cut back by 7 bases and J by 8 bases. This CDR3 has 14 amino acids. The CDR3 protein is CASTGGLAVFTQYF. The CDR3 coding sequence is TGTGCCAGCACCGGTGGACTAGCCGTTTTTACGCAGTATTTT.

This chain's CDR3 is CASSLITLITNTEAFF. CDR3 DNA sequence: TGTGCCAGCAGCTTGATAACCTTGATTACCAACACTGAAGCTTTCTTT. The V and J genes are TRBV5-6 and TRBJ1-1, with D unclear. This CDR3 has 16 residues. CDR1 and CDR2 (germline): SGHDT, YYEEEE. The ends were cut back, 1 base at V and 2 bases at J, with 15 bases in the middle.

The rearrangement uses TRBV30 and TRBJ1-1; possibly TRBD1 for D (5 bases). The CDR3 has 15 amino acids. The germline V gene encodes CDR1 GTSNPN and CDR2 SVGIG (reference sequence). The V end was cut by 3 bases, the J end by 4 bases, with 18 bases between. CDR3 nucleotides: TGTGCCTGGAGAATAGTACCCAGGGTGGGCACTGAAGCTTTCTTT. It codes for CAWRIVPRVGTEAFF. Full variable domain (missing parts from reference TRBV30 and TRBJ1-1): SQTIHQWPATLVQPVGSPLSLECTVEGTSNPNLYWYRQAAGRGLQLLFYSVGIGQISSEVPQNLSASRPQDRQFILSSKKLLLSDSGFYLCAWRIVPRVGTEAFFGQGTRLTVV.

The chain combines TRBV18 with TRBJ2-7; 7 bases agree with TRBD1. Germline CDR1 is KGHSH and CDR2 is LQKENI. V gave up 2 bases and J gave up 4 bases; unmatched junction bases: 8. There are 15 residues in the CDR3. CDR3 DNA: TGTGCCAGCTCACCAAAGGACAGGTTGACGTACGAGCAGTACTTC. As protein: CASSPKDRLTYEQYF.

The chain combines TRBV27 with TRBJ2-3; 7 positions agree with TRBD1. Germline V CDR1 and CDR2: MNHEY, SMNVEV (reference sequence). The CDR3 has 16 amino acids. The junction had 9 bases not matched to a gene; V was cut back by 6 bases and J by 0 bases. The CDR3 here is CASRWMGTVSTDTQYF. The CDR3 DNA follows: TGTGCCAGCAGATGGATGGGGACAGTTAGCACAGATACGCAGTATTTT.

The chain employs TRBV9 and TRBJ1-2; 10 positions agree with TRBD1. Germline V gene data show CDR1 as SGDLS and CDR2 as YYNGEE. This CDR3 region has 15 residues. The V segment lost 3 bases and the J segment 4 bases; nucleotides outside the gene matches: 6. The CDR3 nucleotides read TGTGCCAGCAGCGCCGAGACAGGGGGCGGCTATGGCTACACCTTC. As protein: CASSAETGGGYGYTF.

V and J are TRBV6-1 and TRBJ2-2, with D possibly TRBD1 on 6 matching bases. This CDR3 is 16 amino acids long. CDR1 MNHNS and CDR2 SASEGT come from the germline V gene. The V and J ends lost 4 bases and 4 bases respectively, with 16 bases between them. In DNA form, the CDR3 reads TGTGCCAGCAGTGGCCACAGGGTCAGTAGCACCGGGGAGCTGTTTTTT. Protein product: CASSGHRVSSTGELFF.

CDR3 in amino acids: CASSEPGKTANEKLFF. The CDR3 nucleotides are TGTGCCAGCAGCGAGCCAGGGAAGACGGCTAATGAAAAACTGTTTTTT. V and J are TRBV7-8 and TRBJ1-4, with D possibly TRBD1 on 5 matching bases. The CDR3 is 16 amino acids. The germline V gene encodes CDR1 SGHVS and CDR2 FQNEAQ. Trimming stripped 5 bases from V and 3 bases from J, with 16 bases between.

This CDR3 is CASTKVSGRALSYNEQFF. The CDR3 region has the DNA TGTGCCAGTACTAAGGTTAGCGGGAGGGCCTTATCCTACAATGAGCAGTTCTTC. J is TRBJ2-1 and V is TRBV19, with 11 bases lining up with TRBD2. This CDR3 is 18 amino acids long. The V segment lost 7 bases and the J segment 1 base; nucleotides outside the gene matches: 12. Germline lookup yields CDR1 LNHDA and CDR2 SQIVND (reference sequence).

This clone was detected only once. This rearrangement joins TRBV19 to TRBJ2-7, with 9 bases identical to TRBD2. CDR1 and CDR2 (germline): LNHDA, SQIVND (reference sequence). V dropped 3 bases and J dropped 6; count of bases not matched to a gene: 3. This CDR3 has 13 amino acids. The CDR3 coding sequence is TGTGCCAGTAGTATTGGACTAGCGTTCGAGCAGTACTTC. Protein product: CASSIGLAFEQYF.

The V and J genes are TRBV5-1 and TRBJ2-1; 7 bases are shared with TRBD1. The CDR3 has 16 amino acids. The germline gives CDR1 SGHRS, CDR2 YFSETQ. The junction had 6 bases not matched to a gene; V was cut back by 0 bases and J by 3 bases. The CDR3 DNA is TGCGCCAGCAGCTTGGCGACAGGGTTCTTCTACAATGAGCAGTTCTTC. Protein sequence: CASSLATGFFYNEQFF.

The V call is TRBV11-3, the J call TRBJ2-3; 12 bases match TRBD2. The CDR3 runs 16 residues. Trimming at V came to 3 bases and at J to 4 bases, leaving 5 bases not matched to a gene. Germline lookup yields CDR1 SGHNT and CDR2 YENEEA. For the CDR3, the DNA is TGTGCCAGCAGCTTTCGACTAGCGGGAGCAGCAGATACGCAGTATTTT. Amino acids: CASSFRLAGAADTQYF.

The chain combines TRBV6-7 with TRBJ2-5; D unclear. TRBV6-7 belongs to the ORF category, with a function that is uncertain. Trimming pared 2 bases from V and 5 bases from J, leaving 15 bases between. This CDR3 comprises 15 residues. CDR3: CASSYDPLALETQYF. Here the CDR3 DNA reads TGTGCCAGCAGTTACGATCCTCTGGCTTTGGAGACCCAGTACTTC.

This chain connects TRBV15 to TRBJ2-7; TRBD2 matches at 8 bases. V lost 0 bases to trimming and J lost 4 bases; unmatched junction nucleotides: 8. The CDR3 contains 16 residues. Germline V gene data show CDR1 as LNHNV and CDR2 as YYDKDF (reference sequence). The CDR3 DNA reads as TGTGCCACCAGCAGAGATCGCGGCCCGGGGGGGTACGAGCAGTACTTC. It specifies CATSRDRGPGGYEQYF.

The chain combines TRBV5-1 with TRBJ2-1; 11 bases line up with TRBD2. Germline assignment: CDR1 SGHRS and CDR2 YFSETQ. The CDR3 has 16 residues. V lost 4 bases and J lost 6; bases outside the gene matches: 9. CDR3 nucleotide sequence: TGCGCCAGCAGCCCTACACTAGCGGGAGTTGTCAATGAGCAGTTCTTC. Protein product: CASSPTLAGVVNEQFF.

This clone was recorded once. V usage is TRBV10-2 and J usage is TRBJ2-1; 8 bases line up with TRBD2. CDR3 size: 11 residues. The ends lost 8 bases at V and 6 bases at J; junction bases unmatched: 0. In germline, CDR1 is WSHSY, CDR2 SAAADI. The CDR3 loop is CASRGGNEQFF. The CDR3 region has the DNA TGCGCCAGCCGGGGGGGCAATGAGCAGTTCTTC.

This clone was seen a single time. The chain recombines TRBV6-5 with TRBJ2-1, with a tentative D call TRBD2 (7 bases). Per germline, CDR1 MNHEY and CDR2 SVGAGI. The length of the CDR3 is 15 residues. V was shortened by 6 bases and J by 4 bases, with 16 bases between the two germline ends. Here the CDR3 DNA reads TGTGCCAGCAGACCCAGGGGAGCGGGATACAATGAGCAGTTCTTC. Translated, it gives CASRPRGAGYNEQFF.

The chain combines TRBV7-6 with TRBJ2-2; D is perhaps TRBD1 (5 bases). Germline V gene data show CDR1 as SGHVS and CDR2 as FNYEAQ. Trimming stripped 0 bases from V and 5 bases from J, with 10 bases between. The CDR3 spans 15 residues. CDR3 DNA: TGTGCCAGCAGCTTAGCCACACCAGGGACCGGGGAGCTGTTTTTT. Translated: CASSLATPGTGELFF.

The CDR3 sequence is CASSPETSGYNEQFF. The CDR3 region has the DNA TGTGCCAGCTCACCCGAGACTAGCGGTTACAATGAGCAGTTCTTC. The chain couples TRBV18 to TRBJ2-1; 9 bases are shared with TRBD2. Germline V lookup: CDR1 KGHSH, CDR2 LQKENI. The CDR3 loop spans 15 amino acids. With 3 bases clipped from V and 4 bases from J, the junction kept 4 bases outside the gene matches.

J is TRBJ1-5 and V is TRBV28, with D possibly being TRBD1 (6 bases). Germline values: CDR1 MDHEN, CDR2 SYDVKM. With 3 bases removed from V and 5 bases from J, the gap between germline ends came to 11 bases. The CDR3 loop spans 14 amino acids. Here the CDR3 reads CASSFRGTDQPQHF. For the CDR3, the DNA is TGTGCCAGCAGTTTCAGGGGAACGGATCAGCCCCAGCATTTT.

The rearrangement links TRBV4-1 to TRBJ1-5, with D possibly TRBD1 on 5 matching bases. Trimming pared 3 bases from V and 1 base from J, leaving 16 bases between. Germline CDR1 MGHRA, CDR2 YSYEKL. This CDR3 is 17 amino acids long. CDR3 DNA: TGCGCCAGCAGCCAGAGGGAAGCAGGGTCCAGCAATCAGCCCCAGCATTTT. This gives the protein CASSQREAGSSNQPQHF.

V is TRBV9 and J is TRBJ2-1, with 8 bases matching TRBD2. The CDR3 has 18 amino acids. CDR1 is SGDLS, CDR2 YYNGEE, per germline. The ends lost 0 bases at V and 5 bases at J; junction bases unmatched: 13. The CDR3 nucleotides read TGTGCCAGCAGCGTAGCGGCGGGGGGTCGCCAGTTGGACAATGAGCAGTTCTTC. Translation: CASSVAAGGRQLDNEQFF.

V usage is TRBV29-1 and J usage is TRBJ1-2; D gene unclear. Germline V gene sequence: CDR1 SQVTM, CDR2 ANQGSEA. There are 12 residues in the CDR3. Trimming pared 4 bases from V and 4 bases from J, leaving 10 bases between. For the CDR3, the DNA is TGCAGCGTTGCTTCAATTATCTATGGCTACACCTTC. Its protein product is CSVASIIYGYTF. The full variable domain, completed using reference TRBV29-1 and TRBJ1-2, is SAVISQKPSRDICQRGTSLTIQCQVDSQVTMMFWYRQQPGQSLTLIATANQGSEATYESGFVIDKFPISRPNLTFSTLTVSNMSPEDSSIYLCSVASIIYGYTFGSGTRLTVV.

The V and J genes are TRBV19 and TRBJ1-5; 10 nucleotides line up with TRBD1. The junction had 4 bases not matched to a gene; V was cut back by 10 bases and J by 4 bases. Germline V lookup: CDR1 LNHDA, CDR2 SQIVND (reference sequence). The CDR3 has 13 residues. CDR3 region: CAISDRGNQPQHF. For the CDR3, the DNA is TGTGCCATTTCGGACAGGGGGAATCAGCCCCAGCATTTT. The variable domain in full, with the rest retrieved from reference TRBV19 and TRBJ1-5, is DGGITQSPKYLFRKEGQNVTLSCEQNLNHDAMYWYRQDPGQGLRLIYYSQIVNDFQKGDIAEGYSVSREKKESFPLTVTSAQKNPTAFYLCAISDRGNQPQHFGDGTRLSIL.